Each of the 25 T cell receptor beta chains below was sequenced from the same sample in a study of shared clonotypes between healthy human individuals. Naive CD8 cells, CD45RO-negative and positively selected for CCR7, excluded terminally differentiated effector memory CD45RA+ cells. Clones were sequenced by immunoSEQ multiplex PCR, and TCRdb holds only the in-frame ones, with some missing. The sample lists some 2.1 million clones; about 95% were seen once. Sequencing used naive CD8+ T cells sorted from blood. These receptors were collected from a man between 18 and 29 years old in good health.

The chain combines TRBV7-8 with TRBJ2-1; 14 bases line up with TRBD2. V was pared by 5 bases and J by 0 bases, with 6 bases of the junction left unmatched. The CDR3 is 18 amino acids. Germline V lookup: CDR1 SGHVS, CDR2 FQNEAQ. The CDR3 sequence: CASSQGLAGEISYNEQFF. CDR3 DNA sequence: TGTGCCAGCAGCCAGGGACTAGCGGGGGAGATCTCCTACAATGAGCAGTTCTTC.

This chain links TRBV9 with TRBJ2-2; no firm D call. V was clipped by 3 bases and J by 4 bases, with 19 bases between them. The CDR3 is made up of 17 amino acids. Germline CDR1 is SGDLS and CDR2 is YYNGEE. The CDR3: CASSASRIRKTTGELFF. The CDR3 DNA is TGTGCCAGCAGCGCCAGCCGGATTCGAAAAACCACCGGGGAGCTGTTTTTT.

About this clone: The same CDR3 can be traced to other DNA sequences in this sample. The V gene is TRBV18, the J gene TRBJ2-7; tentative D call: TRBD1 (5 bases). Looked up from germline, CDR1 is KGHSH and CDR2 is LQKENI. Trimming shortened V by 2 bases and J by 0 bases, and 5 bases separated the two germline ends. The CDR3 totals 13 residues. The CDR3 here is CASSPGASYEQYF. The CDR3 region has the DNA TGTGCCAGCTCACCAGGGGCCTCCTACGAGCAGTACTTC.

DNA of the CDR3: TGTGCCAGCAGTGACCCTATTCTCTCCTACAATGAGCAGTTCTTC. Translation: CASSDPILSYNEQFF. J is TRBJ2-1 and V is TRBV2, with no clear D. Trimming removed 3 bases from V and 0 bases from J, with 9 bases in between. The CDR3 extends over 15 amino acids. Per germline, CDR1 SNHLY and CDR2 FYNNEI.

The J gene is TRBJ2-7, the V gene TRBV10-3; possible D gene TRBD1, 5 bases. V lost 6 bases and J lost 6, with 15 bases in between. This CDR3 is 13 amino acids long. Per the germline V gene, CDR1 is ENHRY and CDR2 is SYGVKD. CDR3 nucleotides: TGTGCCATCAGGGACATAAATTTGGGCGAGCAGTACTTC. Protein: CAIRDINLGEQYF.

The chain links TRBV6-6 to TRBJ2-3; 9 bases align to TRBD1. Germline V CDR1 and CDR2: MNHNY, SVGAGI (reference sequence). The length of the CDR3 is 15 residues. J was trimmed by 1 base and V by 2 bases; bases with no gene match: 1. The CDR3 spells CASSYRTGGTDTQYF. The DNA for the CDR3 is TGTGCCAGCAGTTACAGGACAGGGGGCACAGATACGCAGTATTTT.

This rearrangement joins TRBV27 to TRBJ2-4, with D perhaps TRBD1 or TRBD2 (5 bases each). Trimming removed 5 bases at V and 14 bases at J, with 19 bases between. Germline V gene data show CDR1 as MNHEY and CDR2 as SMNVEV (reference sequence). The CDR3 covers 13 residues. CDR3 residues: CASSTGPPTLEYF. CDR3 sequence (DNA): TGTGCCAGCAGTACGGGACCGCCAACTTTGGAGTACTTC.

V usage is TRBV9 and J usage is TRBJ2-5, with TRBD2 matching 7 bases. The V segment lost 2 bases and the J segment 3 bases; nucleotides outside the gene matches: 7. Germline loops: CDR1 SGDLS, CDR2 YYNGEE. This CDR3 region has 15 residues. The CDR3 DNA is TGTGCCAGCAGCGTGGTGGGACTATTGGAAGAGACCCAGTACTTC. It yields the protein CASSVVGLLEETQYF. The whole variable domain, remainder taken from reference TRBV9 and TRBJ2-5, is DSGVTQTPKHLITATGQRVTLRCSPRSGDLSVYWYQQSLDQGLQFLIQYYNGEERAKGNILERFSAQQFPDLHSELNLSSLELGDSALYFCASSVVGLLEETQYFGPGTRLLVL.

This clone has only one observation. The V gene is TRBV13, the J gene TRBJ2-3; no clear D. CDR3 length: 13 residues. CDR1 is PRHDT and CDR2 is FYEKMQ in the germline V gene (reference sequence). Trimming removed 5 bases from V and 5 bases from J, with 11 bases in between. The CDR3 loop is CASSVGRRDTQYF. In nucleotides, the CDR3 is TGTGCCAGCAGCGTCGGACGACGAGATACGCAGTATTTT.

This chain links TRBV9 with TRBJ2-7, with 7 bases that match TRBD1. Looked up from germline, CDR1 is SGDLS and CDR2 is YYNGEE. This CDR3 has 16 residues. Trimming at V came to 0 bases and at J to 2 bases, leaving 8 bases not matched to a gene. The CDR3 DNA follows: TGTGCCAGCAGCGTAGTGTGGACAGGTAGAGCCTACGAGCAGTACTTC. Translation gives CASSVVWTGRAYEQYF.

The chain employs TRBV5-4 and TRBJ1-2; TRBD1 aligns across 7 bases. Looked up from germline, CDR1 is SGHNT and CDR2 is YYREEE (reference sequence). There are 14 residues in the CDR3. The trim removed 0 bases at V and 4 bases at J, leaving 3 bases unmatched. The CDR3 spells CASSLATGPYGYTF. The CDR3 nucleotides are TGTGCCAGCAGCTTGGCGACAGGGCCCTATGGCTACACCTTC.

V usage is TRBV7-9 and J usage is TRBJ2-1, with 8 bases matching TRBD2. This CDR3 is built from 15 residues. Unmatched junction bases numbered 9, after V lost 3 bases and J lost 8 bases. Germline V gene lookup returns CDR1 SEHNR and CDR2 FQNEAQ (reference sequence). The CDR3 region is CASSLRKRENDEQFF. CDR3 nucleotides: TGTGCCAGCAGCTTGAGGAAGCGGGAGAACGATGAGCAGTTCTTC.

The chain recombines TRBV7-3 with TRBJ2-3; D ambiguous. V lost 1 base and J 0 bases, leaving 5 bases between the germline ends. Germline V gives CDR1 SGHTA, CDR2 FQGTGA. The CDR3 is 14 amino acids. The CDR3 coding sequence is TGTGCCAGCAGCTTAATAGCTAGCACAGATACGCAGTATTTT. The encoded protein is CASSLIASTDTQYF.

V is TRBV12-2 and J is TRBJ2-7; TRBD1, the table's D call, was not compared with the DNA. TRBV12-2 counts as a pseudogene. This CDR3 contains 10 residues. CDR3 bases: TGTGCAAGTCGCTTATTGACAGGGTACTTC. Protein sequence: CASRLLTGYF.

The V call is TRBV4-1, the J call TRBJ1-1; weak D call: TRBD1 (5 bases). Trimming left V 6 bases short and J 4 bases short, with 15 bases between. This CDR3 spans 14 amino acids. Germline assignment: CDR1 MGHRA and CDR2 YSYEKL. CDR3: CASSPPFGGTEAFF. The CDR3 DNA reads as TGCGCCAGCAGTCCCCCGTTCGGGGGCACTGAAGCTTTCTTT.

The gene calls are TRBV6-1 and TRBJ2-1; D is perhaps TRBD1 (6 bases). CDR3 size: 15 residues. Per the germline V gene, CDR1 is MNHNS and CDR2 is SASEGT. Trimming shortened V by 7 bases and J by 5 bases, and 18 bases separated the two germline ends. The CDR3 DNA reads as TGTGCCAGCACCGGGTGGGGGCTGGGGAACAATGAGCAGTTCTTC. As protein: CASTGWGLGNNEQFF.

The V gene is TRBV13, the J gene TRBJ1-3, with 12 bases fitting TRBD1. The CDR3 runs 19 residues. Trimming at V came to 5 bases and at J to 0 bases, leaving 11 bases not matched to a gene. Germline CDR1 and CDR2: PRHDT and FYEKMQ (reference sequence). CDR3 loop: CASSLRDRGPSLSGNTIYF. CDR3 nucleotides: TGTGCCAGCAGCCTTCGGGACAGGGGGCCATCTCTCTCTGGAAACACCATATATTTT.

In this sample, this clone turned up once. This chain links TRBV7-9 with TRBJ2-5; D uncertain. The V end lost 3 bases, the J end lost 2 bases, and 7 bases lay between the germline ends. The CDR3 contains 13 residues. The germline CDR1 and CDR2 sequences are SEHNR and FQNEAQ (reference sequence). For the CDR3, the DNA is TGTGCCAGCAGCTTTTATCAGCAAGAGACCCAGTACTTC. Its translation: CASSFYQQETQYF.

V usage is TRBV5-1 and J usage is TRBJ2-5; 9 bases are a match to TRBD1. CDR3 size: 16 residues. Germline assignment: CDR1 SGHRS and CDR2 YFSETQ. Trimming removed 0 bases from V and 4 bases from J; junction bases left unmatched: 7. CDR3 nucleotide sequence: TGCGCCAGCAGCTTGGTTGGGACAGGGACCCCAGAGACCCAGTACTTC. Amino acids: CASSLVGTGTPETQYF.

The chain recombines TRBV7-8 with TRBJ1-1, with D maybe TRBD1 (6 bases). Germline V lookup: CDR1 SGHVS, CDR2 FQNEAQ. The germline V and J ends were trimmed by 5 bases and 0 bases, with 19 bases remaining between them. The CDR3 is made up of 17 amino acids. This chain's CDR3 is CASSPRDIPEVNTEAFF. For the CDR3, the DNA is TGTGCCAGCAGCCCTAGGGACATCCCGGAGGTGAACACTGAAGCTTTCTTT.

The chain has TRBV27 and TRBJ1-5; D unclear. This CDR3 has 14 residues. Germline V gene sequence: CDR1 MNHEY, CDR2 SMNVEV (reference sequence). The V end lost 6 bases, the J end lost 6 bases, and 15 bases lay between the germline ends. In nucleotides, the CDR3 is TGTGCCAGCAGCTATGGTAGGGAGGCTCAGCCCCAGCATTTT. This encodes CASSYGREAQPQHF.

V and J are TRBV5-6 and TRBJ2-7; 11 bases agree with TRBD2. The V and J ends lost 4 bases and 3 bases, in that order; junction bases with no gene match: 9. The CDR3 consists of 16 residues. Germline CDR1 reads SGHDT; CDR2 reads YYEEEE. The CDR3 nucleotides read TGTGCCAGCAGCCTCCAACTAGCGGGAGACCACTACGAGCAGTACTTC. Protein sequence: CASSLQLAGDHYEQYF.

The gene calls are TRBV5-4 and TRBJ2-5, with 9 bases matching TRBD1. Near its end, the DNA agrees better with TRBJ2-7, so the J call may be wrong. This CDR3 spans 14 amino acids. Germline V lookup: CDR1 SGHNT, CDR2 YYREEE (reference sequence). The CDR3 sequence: CASSPDRGRVEQYF. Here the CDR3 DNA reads TGTGCCAGCAGCCCGGACAGGGGAAGAGTCGAGCAGTACTTC.

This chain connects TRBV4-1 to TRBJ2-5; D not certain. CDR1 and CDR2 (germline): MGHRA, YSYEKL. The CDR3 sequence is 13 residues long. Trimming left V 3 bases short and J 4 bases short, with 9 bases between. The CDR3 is CASSQQAVETQYF. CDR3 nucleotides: TGCGCCAGCAGCCAGCAAGCCGTAGAGACCCAGTACTTC.

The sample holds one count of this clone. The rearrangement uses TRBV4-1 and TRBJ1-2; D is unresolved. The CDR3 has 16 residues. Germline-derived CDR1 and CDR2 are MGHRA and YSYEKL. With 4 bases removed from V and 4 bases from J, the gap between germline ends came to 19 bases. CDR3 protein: CASSPGLSTELYGYTF. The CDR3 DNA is TGCGCCAGCAGCCCAGGCTTAAGTACAGAGCTCTATGGCTACACCTTC.